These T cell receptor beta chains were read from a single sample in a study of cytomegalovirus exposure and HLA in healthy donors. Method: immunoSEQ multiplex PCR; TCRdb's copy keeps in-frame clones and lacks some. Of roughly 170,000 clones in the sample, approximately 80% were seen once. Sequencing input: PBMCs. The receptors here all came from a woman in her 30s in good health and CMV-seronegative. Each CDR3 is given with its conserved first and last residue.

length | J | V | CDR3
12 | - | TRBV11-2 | CASSSTRYEQYF
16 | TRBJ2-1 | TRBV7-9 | CASSPHAKLDYNEQFF
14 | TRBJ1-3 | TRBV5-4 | CASRRGTSGNTIYF
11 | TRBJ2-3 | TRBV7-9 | CASSAPDTQYF
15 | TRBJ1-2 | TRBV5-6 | CASSFVDRGSYGYTF
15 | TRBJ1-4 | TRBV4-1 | CASSPGEGMREKLFF
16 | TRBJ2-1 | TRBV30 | CAWSSGLAGVNNEQFF
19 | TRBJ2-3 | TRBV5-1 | CASSLPANPVTSFTDTQYF
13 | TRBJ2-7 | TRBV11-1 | CASRIRGASEQYF
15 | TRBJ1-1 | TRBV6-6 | CASRQRQGGGTEAFF
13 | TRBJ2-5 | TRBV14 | CASSRGVVKTQYF
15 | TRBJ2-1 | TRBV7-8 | CASSRQSGSGNEQFF
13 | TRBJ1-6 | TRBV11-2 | CASSFGRASPLHF
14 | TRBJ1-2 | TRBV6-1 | CASSEVGGGYGYTF
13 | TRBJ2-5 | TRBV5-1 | CASTGVVGETQYF
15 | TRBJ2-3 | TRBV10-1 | CASSDWGTGEDTQYF
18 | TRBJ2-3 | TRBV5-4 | CASSLESTSGSRTDTQYF
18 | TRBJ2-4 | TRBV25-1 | CASSPGGEDYGYKNIQYF
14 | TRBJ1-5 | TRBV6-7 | CASRYRGPVQPQHF
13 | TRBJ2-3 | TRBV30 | CAWSQRAGDTQYF
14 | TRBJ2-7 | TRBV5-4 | CASSLATGEGEQYF
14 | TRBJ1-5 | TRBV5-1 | CASSLRGGRQPQHF
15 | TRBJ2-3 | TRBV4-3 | CASSPLAGNTDTQYF
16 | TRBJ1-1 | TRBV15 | CATSRDRAGQGTGAFF
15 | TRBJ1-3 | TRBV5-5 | CASSLDRAAEYTIYF
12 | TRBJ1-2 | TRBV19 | CASSMGGAGYTF
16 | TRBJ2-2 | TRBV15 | CATSRDQRQFTGELFF
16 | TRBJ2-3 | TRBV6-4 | CASSDEAGAATDTQYF
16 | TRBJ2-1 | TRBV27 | CASRTTLGASYNEQFF
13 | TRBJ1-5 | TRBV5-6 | CASSLGDTQPQHF
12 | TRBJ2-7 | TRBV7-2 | CASSPSSYEQYF
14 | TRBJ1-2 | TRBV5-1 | CASSLRQVSYGYTF